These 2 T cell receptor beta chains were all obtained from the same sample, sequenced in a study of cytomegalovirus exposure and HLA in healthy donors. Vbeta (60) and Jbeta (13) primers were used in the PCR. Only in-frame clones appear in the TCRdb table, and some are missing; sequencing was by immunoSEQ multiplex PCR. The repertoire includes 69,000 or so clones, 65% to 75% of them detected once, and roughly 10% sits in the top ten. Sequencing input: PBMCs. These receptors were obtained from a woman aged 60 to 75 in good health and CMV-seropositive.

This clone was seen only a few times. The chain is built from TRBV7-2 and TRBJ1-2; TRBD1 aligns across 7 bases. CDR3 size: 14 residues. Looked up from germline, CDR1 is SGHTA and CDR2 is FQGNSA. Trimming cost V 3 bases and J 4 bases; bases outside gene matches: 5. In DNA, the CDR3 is TGTGCCAGCAGCTTCCCCGAGGGGGCCTATGGCTACACCTTC. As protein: CASSFPEGAYGYTF.

The CDR3 sequence is CASSPGHYGYTF. The CDR3 DNA follows: TGTGCCAGCAGCCCAGGCCACTATGGCTACACCTTC. The chain has TRBV7-9 and TRBJ1-2; D is ambiguous. V lost 5 bases to trimming and J lost 3 bases, with 7 bases between them. Germline V gives CDR1 SEHNR, CDR2 FQNEAQ (reference sequence). There are 12 residues in the CDR3.